Reported below is one TCR beta chain. Its antigen is unknown. This CDR3 has 15 amino acids. V shed 6 bases, J shed 0 bases, and the junction held 7 bases outside the gene matches. Germline V gives CDR1 MNHNY, CDR2 SVGAGI (reference sequence). These data come from a study of lymphopenia after photon versus proton radiotherapy. Study-level findings and limits: Under photons, naive T cells and diversity fell while effector/memory populations rose. Oligoclonal CD8+ Temra expansion after nadir drove photon patients' diversity drop. In patients who died, overall survival fell as post-nadir TCR diversity dropped more.

The method was immunoSEQ multiplex PCR; TCRdb's version includes in-frame clones alone and lacks a portion of them. The sample gives tens of thousands of clones, about 89% of which show up once; approximately 10% is in the top ten. The origin of this receptor is an elderly man with esophageal cancer. The sequenced sample was peripheral blood, obtained from a patient treated with proton-based radiotherapy. V gene TRBV6-6 combines with J gene TRBJ1-1; 7 nucleotides match TRBD1. As DNA, the CDR3 is TGTGCCAGCAGAGAACAGGGGATACTGAACACTGAAGCTTTCTTT. Translated, it gives CASREQGILNTEAFF.